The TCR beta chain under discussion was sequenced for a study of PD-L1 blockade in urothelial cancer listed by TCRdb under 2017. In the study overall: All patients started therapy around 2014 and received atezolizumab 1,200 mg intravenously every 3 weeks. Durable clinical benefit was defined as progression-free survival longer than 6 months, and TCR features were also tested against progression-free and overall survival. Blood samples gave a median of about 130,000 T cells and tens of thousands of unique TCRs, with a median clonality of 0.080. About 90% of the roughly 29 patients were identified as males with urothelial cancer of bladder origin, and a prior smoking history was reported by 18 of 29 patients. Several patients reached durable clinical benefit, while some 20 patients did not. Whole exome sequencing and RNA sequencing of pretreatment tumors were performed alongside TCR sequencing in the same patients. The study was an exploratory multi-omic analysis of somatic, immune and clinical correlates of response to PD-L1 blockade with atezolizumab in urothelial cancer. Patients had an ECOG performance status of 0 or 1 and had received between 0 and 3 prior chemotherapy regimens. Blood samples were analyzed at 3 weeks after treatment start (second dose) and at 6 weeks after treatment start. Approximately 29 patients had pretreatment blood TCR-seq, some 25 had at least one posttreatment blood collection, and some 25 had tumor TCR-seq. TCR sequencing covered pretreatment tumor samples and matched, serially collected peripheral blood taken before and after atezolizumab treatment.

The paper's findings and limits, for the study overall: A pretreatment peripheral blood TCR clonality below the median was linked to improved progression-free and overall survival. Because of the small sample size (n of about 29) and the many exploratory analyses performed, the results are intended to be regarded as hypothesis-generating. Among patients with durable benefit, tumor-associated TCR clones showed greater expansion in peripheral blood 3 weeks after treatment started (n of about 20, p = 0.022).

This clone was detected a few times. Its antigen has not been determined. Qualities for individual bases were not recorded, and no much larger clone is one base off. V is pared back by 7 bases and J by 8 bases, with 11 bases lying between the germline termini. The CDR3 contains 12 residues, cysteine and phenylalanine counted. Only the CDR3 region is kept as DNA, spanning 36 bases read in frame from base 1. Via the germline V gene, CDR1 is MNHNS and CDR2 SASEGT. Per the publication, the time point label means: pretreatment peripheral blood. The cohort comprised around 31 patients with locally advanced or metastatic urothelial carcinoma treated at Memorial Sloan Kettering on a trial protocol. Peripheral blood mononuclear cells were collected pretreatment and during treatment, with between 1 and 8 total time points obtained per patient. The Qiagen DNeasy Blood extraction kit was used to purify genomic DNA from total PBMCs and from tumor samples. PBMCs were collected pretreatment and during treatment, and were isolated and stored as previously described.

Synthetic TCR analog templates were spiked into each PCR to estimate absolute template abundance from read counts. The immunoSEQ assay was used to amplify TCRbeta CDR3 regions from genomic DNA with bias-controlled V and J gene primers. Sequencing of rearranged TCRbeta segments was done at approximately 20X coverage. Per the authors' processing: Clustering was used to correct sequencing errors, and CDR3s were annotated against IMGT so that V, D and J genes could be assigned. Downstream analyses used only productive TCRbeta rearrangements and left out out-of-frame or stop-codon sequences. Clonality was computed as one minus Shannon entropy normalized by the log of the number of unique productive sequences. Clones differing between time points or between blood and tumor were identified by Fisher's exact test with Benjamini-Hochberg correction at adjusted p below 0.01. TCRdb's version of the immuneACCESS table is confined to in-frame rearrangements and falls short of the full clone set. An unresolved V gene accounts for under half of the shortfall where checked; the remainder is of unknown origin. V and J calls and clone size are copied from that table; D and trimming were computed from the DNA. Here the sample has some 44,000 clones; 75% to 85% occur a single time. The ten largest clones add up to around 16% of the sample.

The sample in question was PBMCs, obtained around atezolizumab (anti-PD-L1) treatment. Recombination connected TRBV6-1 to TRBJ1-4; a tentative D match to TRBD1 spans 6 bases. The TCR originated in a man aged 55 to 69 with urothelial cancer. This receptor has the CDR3 CASTGTTEKLFF. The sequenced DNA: TGTGCCAGCACCGGGACAACCGAAAAACTGTTTTTT.